This T cell receptor (beta chain) was documented in a study of T cell changes during pregnancy in multiple sclerosis (dated by TCRdb to the late 2010s). Context from the whole study: Changes in the T cell repertoire over the course of pregnancy were examined in this study in women with multiple sclerosis.

Library generation was performed with the immunoSEQ multiplex PCR assay. Drawn from immuneACCESS, this table holds only the in-frame rearrangements with V and J called that TCRdb kept. Clones are partly lost; checked studies trace under half to an unresolved V gene and leave the rest unexplained. The sample table contains approximately 28,000 clones; only one count was recorded for 85% to 90% of them. About 15% of the sample belongs to the ten largest clones. This clone came up once. Its antigen is still unknown. No base-level quality is on record; no much larger clone is a single base apart. The CDR3 covers 14 residues, taking in both the cysteine and the phenylalanine. Just CDR3 DNA is preserved here, 42 bases in frame from base 1. V drops 3 bases and J drops 5 bases, leaving 10 bases in between. According to the germline V gene (reference sequence), CDR1 reads LNHDA and CDR2 reads SQIVND.

The receptor was derived from a female donor with multiple sclerosis, enrolled in a pregnancy study. The sequence links TRBV19 to TRBJ2-2; the D gene cannot be resolved reliably. The sequencing used CD8+ T cells from peripheral blood mononuclear cells, collected in the second trimester of pregnancy. The DNA sequence follows: TGTGCCAGTAGTATGGCCGCTTCAACCGGGGAGCTGTTTTTT. Its protein reads: CASSMAASTGELFF.